This TCR beta chain appears in the sequencing data of a study of T cells in localized non-small cell lung cancer. Germline loops: CDR1 SNHLY, CDR2 FYNNEI. The CDR3 spans 14 residues. V lost 6 bases to trimming and J lost 2 bases; unmatched junction nucleotides: 4. Study-wide results and caveats: Paired adjacent lung recovered a median about 60 of the top 100 tumor clones.

Libraries were prepared by immunoSEQ multiplex PCR; TCRdb keeps only in-frame clonotypes and omits some of them. The sample lists 20,000 to 25,000 clones, roughly 89% seen once, with 13% in the top ten. With respect to this clone: Its antigen is not known.

The V gene is TRBV2, the J gene TRBJ2-3; 8 nucleotides line up with TRBD2. The sequencing here drew on peripheral blood, taken before any cancer treatment. The TCR comes from a male donor at least 60 years old with stage I lung adenocarcinoma. CDR3 loop: CASRGLANTDTQYF. CDR3 DNA: TGTGCCAGCAGAGGACTAGCCAACACAGATACGCAGTATTTT.